This TCR beta chain was recovered during a study of blood T cells in healthy people across ages. There are a few counts of this clonotype. The junction departs from the called germline gene at one end, perhaps through a read error. No fewer than 5.5 micrograms of total RNA were isolated from every sample. CDR1 and CDR2 from the germline V gene are MGHRA and YSYEKL. This CDR3 region has 16 residues. A J-beta primer mix and a sample-barcoded 5' primer were used in a second PCR of roughly 7 to 12 cycles. TCRdb called the 5' RACE reads again in MiXCR, with one record for every CDR3 protein. The sample holds some 710,000 distinct CDR3 sequences, over 20% seen once.

What was sequenced was blood. This chain links TRBV4-1 with TRBJ1-4; D gene uncertain. The TCR comes from a man between 65 and 85 years old in good health. Here the CDR3 reads CASSQENRRTNEKLFF. CDR3 nucleotide sequence: TGCGCCAGCAGCCAAGAGAATCGCAGGACGAATGAGAAACTGTTTTTT.